This is a list of T cell receptor beta chains from one sample in a study of beta chain features in type 1 diabetes. Only in-frame clones appear in the TCRdb table, and some are missing; sequencing was by immunoSEQ multiplex PCR. The table includes more than 55,000 clones, 52% detected once. The sequencing input was Tregs from blood. The receptors here all came from a woman between 40 and 50 years old with type 1 diabetes. Each CDR3 is given with its conserved first and last residue. A D gene is named only where the DNA matches it firmly. Clone size is shown for a subset of rows, as once, few, many or a class of expanded clone.

v_call	j_call	clone_size	d_call	cdr3_nt	cdr3_aa
TRBV15	TRBJ2-3	NA	NA	TGTGCCACCAGCAGCCAGGGTGCGGGCACAGATACGCAGTATTTT	CATSSQGAGTDTQYF
TRBV7-2	TRBJ2-7	NA	NA	TGTGCCAGCAGCCTCGACCGCGGTGAGCAGTACTTC	CASSLDRGEQYF
TRBV7-2	TRBJ2-3	NA	NA	TGTGCCAGCAGCCTCACAGGGATCCCAGATACGCAGTATTTT	CASSLTGIPDTQYF
TRBV2	TRBJ1-3	few	NA	TGTGCCAGCAGTGTTACTGCTGGAAACACCATATATTTT	CASSVTAGNTIYF
TRBV5-1	TRBJ2-5	NA	NA	TGCGCCAGCAGCTTCGGAGGGGACCAAGAGACCCAGTACTTC	CASSFGGDQETQYF
TRBV7-2	TRBJ2-7	NA	NA	TGTGCCAGCAGGCTCCAGACTCGGGAAGAGCAGTACTTC	CASRLQTREEQYF
TRBV10-3	TRBJ2-7	few	NA	TGTGCCATCAGTCCAGGGGAAGGCGACGAGCAGTACTTC	CAISPGEGDEQYF
TRBV9	TRBJ1-3	once	NA	TGTGCCAGCAGCGTAGAGTCGGGGGCTGGAAACACCATATATTTT	CASSVESGAGNTIYF
TRBV5-1	TRBJ2-3	NA	NA	TGCGCCAGCAGCTTTAGCGGACAGGACGCGGATACGCAGTATTTT	CASSFSGQDADTQYF
TRBV7-2	TRBJ1-2	NA	NA	TGTGCCAGCAGCTTAGCCACAGGTTACTATGGCTACACCTTC	CASSLATGYYGYTF
TRBV10-3	TRBJ1-5	NA	NA	TGTGCCATCAGTGAACCGGATCAGCCCCAGCATTTT	CAISEPDQPQHF
TRBV27	TRBJ2-7	NA	NA	TGTGCCAGCAGTTTATGGGGGGAGAGACCCTACGAGCAGTACTTC	CASSLWGERPYEQYF
TRBV11-2	TRBJ1-6	NA	NA	TGTGCCAGCAGCCTAGAGGGGCTGTGGGGTTCACCCCTCCACTTT	CASSLEGLWGSPLHF
TRBV5-1	TRBJ2-3	NA	TRBD2	TGCGCCAGCAGCTGGACTAGCGGGAGAACAGATACGCAGTATTTT	CASSWTSGRTDTQYF
TRBV7-6	TRBJ2-1	NA	TRBD2	TGTGCCAGCAGCTTAAGGGCGGGAGGGTGGAATGAGCAGTTCTTC	CASSLRAGGWNEQFF
TRBV2	TRBJ1-5	NA	NA	TGTGCCAGCAGTGAACTAGGGGCTCGGCCTGATCAGCCCCAGCATTTT	CASSELGARPDQPQHF
TRBV10-3	TRBJ1-1	NA	TRBD1	TGTGCCATCAGTGATTATACAGGGGTGGCTTTCTTT	CAISDYTGVAFF
TRBV7-9	TRBJ1-1	NA	TRBD1	TGTGCCAGCAGCTCGGACAGGGGGCAGGCTGAAGCTTTCTTT	CASSSDRGQAEAFF
TRBV5-4	TRBJ2-2	few	TRBD2	TGTGCCAGCAGCTTGAATCTAGCGGGGGGAAGGGGGGAGCTGTTTTTT	CASSLNLAGGRGELFF
TRBV6-6	TRBJ2-1	NA	TRBD2	TGTGCCAGCAGTTACCCCCTAGCGGGAGGGGGTGAGCAGTTCTTC	CASSYPLAGGGEQFF
TRBV5-1	TRBJ2-2	NA	NA	TGCGCCAGCAGCCCCAGGGCTGTCGGGGAGCTGTTTTTT	CASSPRAVGELFF
TRBV6-6	TRBJ1-4	NA	TRBD1	TGTGCCAGCAGTTACAGTTGGCAGGGGGACGAAAAACTGTTTTTT	CASSYSWQGDEKLFF
TRBV6-5	TRBJ2-7	NA	NA	TGTGCCAGCAGTCTTACTAGGAGTGGCTACGAGCAGTACTTC	CASSLTRSGYEQYF
TRBV28	TRBJ2-3	NA	NA	TGTGCCAGCAGGCCCAGGGAATACACAGATACGCAGTATTTT	CASRPREYTDTQYF
TRBV28	TRBJ1-2	NA	TRBD1	TGTGCCAGCAACAGGGGATATGGCTACACCTTC	CASNRGYGYTF
TRBV19	TRBJ1-1	NA	NA	TGTGCCACCACGGAACGGGGGGCAAGGACTGAAGCTTTCTTT	CATTERGARTEAFF
TRBV6-5	TRBJ1-6	few	NA	TGTGCCAGCAGTTACTCGAGCTCCTATAATTCACCCCTCCACTTT	CASSYSSSYNSPLHF
TRBV18	TRBJ2-7	few	TRBD1	TGTGCCAGCTCCGGACAGGCCCTACCCACCTACGAGCAGTACTTC	CASSGQALPTYEQYF
TRBV7-9	TRBJ1-5	few	NA	TGTGCCAGCAGCCCACGAGAGTATCAGCCCCAGCATTTT	CASSPREYQPQHF
TRBV7-2	TRBJ2-7	NA	TRBD2	TGTGCCAGCAGCTTAGGTAGCGGGAGCTCCTACGAGCAGTACTTC	CASSLGSGSSYEQYF
TRBV7-8	TRBJ2-3	few	TRBD2	TGTGCCAGCAGCCCTATGACTAGCGGGGATACGCAGTATTTT	CASSPMTSGDTQYF
TRBV20-1	TRBJ1-2	few	NA	TGCAGTGCTCTTTACGGGGGCTACACCTTC	CSALYGGYTF
TRBV19	TRBJ1-2	NA	NA	TGTGCCACCGCGGCAGGGTTTGGCTACACCTTC	CATAAGFGYTF
TRBV6-5	TRBJ2-7	NA	TRBD1	TGTGCCAGCAGTTACCGGACAGGGGACGAGCAGTACTTC	CASSYRTGDEQYF
TRBV4-2	TRBJ1-2	NA	NA	TGTGCCAGCAGCCAAGATGGAGGCCCCGGGCCCGATGGCTACACCTTC	CASSQDGGPGPDGYTF
TRBV6-5	TRBJ1-2	few	TRBD1	TGTGCCAGCAGCCCGACAGGGAGGTACGGCTACACCTTC	CASSPTGRYGYTF
TRBV6-5	TRBJ2-7	few	TRBD2	TGTGCCAGCAGTTACGGGGCAAGCGGGGGAGCTTACGAGCAGTACTTC	CASSYGASGGAYEQYF
TRBV7-9	TRBJ2-7	few	NA	TGTGCCAGCAGCCCGGACACCTACGAGCAGTACTTC	CASSPDTYEQYF
TRBV9	TRBJ2-5	NA	NA	TGTGCCAGCGCTCGGACAGAGGAGACCCAGTACTTC	CASARTEETQYF
TRBV6-5	TRBJ2-3	few	TRBD2	TGTGCCAGCAGTCGACTAGCGGGGGGGACAGATACGCAGTATTTT	CASSRLAGGTDTQYF
TRBV2	TRBJ2-7	few	NA	TGTGCCAGCAGACTAAACCAGTTCCAGTACTTC	CASRLNQFQYF
TRBV19	TRBJ1-1	few	NA	TGTGCCAGTAGTATAGGCGGGTACACTGAAGCTTTCTTT	CASSIGGYTEAFF
TRBV5-4	TRBJ2-2	few	NA	TGTGCCAGCAGACGAGACAGGACCGGGGAGCTGTTTTTT	CASRRDRTGELFF
TRBV11-2	TRBJ2-7	few	NA	TGTGCCAGCAGCTTAGGAGGGACATACTCCTACGAGCAGTACTTC	CASSLGGTYSYEQYF
TRBV5-4	TRBJ1-3	few	NA	TGTGCCAGCAGCTTCGTCTCTGGAAACACCATATATTTT	CASSFVSGNTIYF
TRBV15	TRBJ2-7	NA	TRBD2	TGTGCCACCAGCAGAGGGGGGGGGATAGGGTACGAGCAGTACTTC	CATSRGGGIGYEQYF